This T cell receptor (beta chain) was observed in a study of T cells in localized non-small cell lung cancer. Whole-study findings and limits: Uninvolved neighboring lung showed the greatest T cell clonality, exceeding tumor. Appearance in adjacent lung was seen for a median around 58 of the top 100 tumor clones.

The germline V gene has CDR1 SGHVS and CDR2 FNYEAQ. This CDR3 is built from 15 residues. V lost 8 bases, J lost 3 bases, and 8 bases stayed unmatched. Clones were sequenced by immunoSEQ multiplex PCR, and TCRdb holds only the in-frame ones, with some missing. The table includes tens of thousands of clones, roughly 88% detected once. A remark on this clone: Its antigen is not known.

This TCR was sampled from a man aged 35 to 69 with stage III lung adenocarcinoma. The input for sequencing was peripheral blood mononuclear cells, taken before any cancer treatment. V is TRBV7-6 and J is TRBJ2-2; TRBD2 matches at 8 bases. CDR3 sequence (DNA): TGTGCCAGCTCTCGCGGGGGGACGGACACCGGGGAGCTGTTTTTT. Protein: CASSRGGTDTGELFF.